The T cell receptor beta chain described here comes from a study of cytomegalovirus exposure and HLA in healthy donors. Overall study context: Across 300 to 400 genotyped donors, 65% to 90% landed in the Caucasian-associated ancestry cluster. General study results and limits: Later analysis found that TCR beta chains associated with HLA were more clonally expanded than other, equally common chains.

Concerning this clone: Its target is unknown.

Amplification used 60 Vbeta primers and 13 Jbeta primers. The assay was immunoSEQ multiplex PCR, and TCRdb's table has in-frame clones only and misses some. The data show around 150,000 clones, with around three quarters seen just once and 2.5% to 3.5% held by the top ten. The ends lost 3 bases at V and 5 bases at J; junction bases unmatched: 5. Germline loops: CDR1 SQVTM, CDR2 ANQGSEA. The CDR3 is 13 amino acids. The rearrangement links TRBV29-1 to TRBJ2-3, with 7 bases lining up with TRBD2. The sequence was obtained from a man aged 40-49 years in good health and CMV-seronegative. Sequenced input: PBMCs. The CDR3 here is CSVDGGSGDTQYF. The CDR3 coding sequence is TGCAGCGTTGACGGGGGGAGTGGAGATACGCAGTATTTT.